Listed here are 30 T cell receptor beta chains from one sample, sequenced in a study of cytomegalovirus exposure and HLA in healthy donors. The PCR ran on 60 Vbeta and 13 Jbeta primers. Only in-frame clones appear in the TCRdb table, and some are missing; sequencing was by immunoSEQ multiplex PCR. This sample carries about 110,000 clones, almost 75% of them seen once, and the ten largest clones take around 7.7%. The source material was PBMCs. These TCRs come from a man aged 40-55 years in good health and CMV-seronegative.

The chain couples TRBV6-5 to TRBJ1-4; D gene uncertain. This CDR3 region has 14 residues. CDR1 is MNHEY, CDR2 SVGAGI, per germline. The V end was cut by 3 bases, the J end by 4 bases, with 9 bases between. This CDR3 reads CASSYYGINEKLFF. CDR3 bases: TGTGCCAGCAGTTATTACGGGATTAATGAAAAACTGTTTTTT.

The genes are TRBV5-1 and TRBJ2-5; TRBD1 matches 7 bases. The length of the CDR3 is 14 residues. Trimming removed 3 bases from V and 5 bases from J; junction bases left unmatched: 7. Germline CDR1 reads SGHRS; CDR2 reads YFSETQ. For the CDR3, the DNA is TGCGCCAGCAGCTGGACAGGCCTAGGGGAGACCCAGTACTTC. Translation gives CASSWTGLGETQYF.

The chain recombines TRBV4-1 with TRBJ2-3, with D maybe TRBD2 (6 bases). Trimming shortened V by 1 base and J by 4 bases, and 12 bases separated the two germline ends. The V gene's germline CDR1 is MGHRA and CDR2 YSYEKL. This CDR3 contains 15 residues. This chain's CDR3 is CASSQVIAVPDTQYF. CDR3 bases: TGCGCCAGCAGCCAAGTGATAGCGGTGCCAGATACGCAGTATTTT.

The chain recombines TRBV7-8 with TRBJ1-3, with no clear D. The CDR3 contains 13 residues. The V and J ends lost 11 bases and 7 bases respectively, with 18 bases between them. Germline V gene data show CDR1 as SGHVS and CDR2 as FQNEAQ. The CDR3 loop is CACREPLANTIYF. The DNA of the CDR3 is TGTGCCTGCCGAGAGCCCCTAGCTAACACCATATATTTT.

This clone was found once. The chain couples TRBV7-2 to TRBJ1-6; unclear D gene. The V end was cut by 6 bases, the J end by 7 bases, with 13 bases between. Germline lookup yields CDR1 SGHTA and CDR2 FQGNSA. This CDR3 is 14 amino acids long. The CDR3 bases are TGTGCCAGCAGTAAGTTGGCAGTAAATTCACCCCTCCACTTT. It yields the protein CASSKLAVNSPLHF. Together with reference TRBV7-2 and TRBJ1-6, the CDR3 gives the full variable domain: GAGVSQSPSNKVTEKGKDVELRCDPISGHTALYWYRQSLGQGLEFLIYFQGNSAPDKSGLPSDRFSAERTGGSVSTLTIQRTQQEDSAVYLCASSKLAVNSPLHFGNGTRLTVT.

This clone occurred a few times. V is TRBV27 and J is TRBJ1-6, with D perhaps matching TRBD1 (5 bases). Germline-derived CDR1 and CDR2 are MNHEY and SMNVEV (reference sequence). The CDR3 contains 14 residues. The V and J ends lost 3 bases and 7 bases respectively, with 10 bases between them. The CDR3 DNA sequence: TGTGCCAGCAGTTTCGGGGGGGGAAATTCACCCCTCCACTTT. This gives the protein CASSFGGGNSPLHF.

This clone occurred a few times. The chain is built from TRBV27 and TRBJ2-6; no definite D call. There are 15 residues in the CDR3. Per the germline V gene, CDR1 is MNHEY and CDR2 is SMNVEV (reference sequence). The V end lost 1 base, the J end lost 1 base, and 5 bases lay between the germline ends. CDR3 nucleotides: TGTGCCAGCAGTTTATTTCGGTCTGGGGCCAACGTCCTGACTTTC. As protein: CASSLFRSGANVLTF. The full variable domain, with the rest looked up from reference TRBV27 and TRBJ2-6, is EAQVTQNPRYLITVTGKKLTVTCSQNMNHEYMSWYRQDPGLGLRQIYYSMNVEVTDKGDVPEGYKVSRKEKRNFPLILESPSPNQTSLYFCASSLFRSGANVLTFGAGSRLTVL.

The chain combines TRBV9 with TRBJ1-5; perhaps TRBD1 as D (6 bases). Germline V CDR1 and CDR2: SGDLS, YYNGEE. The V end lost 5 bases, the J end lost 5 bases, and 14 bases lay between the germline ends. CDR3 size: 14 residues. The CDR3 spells CASSAATGDQPQHF. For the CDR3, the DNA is TGTGCCAGCAGTGCAGCGACAGGCGATCAGCCCCAGCATTTT.

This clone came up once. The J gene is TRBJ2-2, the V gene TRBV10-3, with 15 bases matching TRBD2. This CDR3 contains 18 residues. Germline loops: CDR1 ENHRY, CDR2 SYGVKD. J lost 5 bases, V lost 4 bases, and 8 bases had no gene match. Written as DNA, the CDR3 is TGTGCCATCAGTGGGACTAGCGGGGGGGCCGGTGAAACCGGGGAGCTGTTTTTT. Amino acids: CAISGTSGGAGETGELFF.

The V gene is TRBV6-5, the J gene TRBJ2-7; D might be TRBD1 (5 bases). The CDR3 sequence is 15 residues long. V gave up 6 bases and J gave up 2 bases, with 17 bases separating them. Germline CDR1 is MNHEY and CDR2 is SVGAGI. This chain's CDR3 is CASRHPSVDTYEQYF. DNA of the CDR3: TGTGCCAGCAGACATCCCTCGGTGGACACCTACGAGCAGTACTTC.

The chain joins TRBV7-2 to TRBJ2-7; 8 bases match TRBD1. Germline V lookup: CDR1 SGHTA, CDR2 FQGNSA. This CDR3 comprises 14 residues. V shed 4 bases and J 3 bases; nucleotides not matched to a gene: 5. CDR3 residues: CASSYRQGSYEQYF. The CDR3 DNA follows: TGTGCCAGCAGCTATCGACAGGGGAGCTACGAGCAGTACTTC.

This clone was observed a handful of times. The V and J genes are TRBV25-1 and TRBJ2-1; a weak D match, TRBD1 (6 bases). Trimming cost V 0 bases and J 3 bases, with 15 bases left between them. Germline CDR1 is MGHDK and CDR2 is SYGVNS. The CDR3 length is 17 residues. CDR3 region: CASSEYIMGQGYNEQFF. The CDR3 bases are TGTGCCAGCAGTGAATATATAATGGGACAAGGCTACAATGAGCAGTTCTTC. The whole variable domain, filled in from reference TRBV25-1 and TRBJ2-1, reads EADIYQTPRYLVIGTGKKITLECSQTMGHDKMYWYQQDPGMELHLIHYSYGVNSTEKGDLSSESTVSRIRTEHFPLTLESARPSHTSQYLCASSEYIMGQGYNEQFFGPGTRLTVL.

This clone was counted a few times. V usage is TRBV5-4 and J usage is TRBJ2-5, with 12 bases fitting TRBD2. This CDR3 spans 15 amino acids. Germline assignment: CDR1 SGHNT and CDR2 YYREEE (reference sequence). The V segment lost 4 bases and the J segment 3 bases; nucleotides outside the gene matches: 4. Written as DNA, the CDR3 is TGTGCCAGCAGCGTGACTAGCGGGGGAGAAGAGACCCAGTACTTC. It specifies CASSVTSGGEETQYF.

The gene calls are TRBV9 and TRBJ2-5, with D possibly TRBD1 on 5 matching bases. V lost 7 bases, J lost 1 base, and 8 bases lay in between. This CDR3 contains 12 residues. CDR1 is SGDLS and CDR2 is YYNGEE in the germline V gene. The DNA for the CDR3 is TGTGCCAGCGCGGACATCCAAGAGACCCAGTACTTC. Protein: CASADIQETQYF. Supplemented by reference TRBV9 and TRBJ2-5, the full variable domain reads DSGVTQTPKHLITATGQRVTLRCSPRSGDLSVYWYQQSLDQGLQFLIQYYNGEERAKGNILERFSAQQFPDLHSELNLSSLELGDSALYFCASADIQETQYFGPGTRLLVL.

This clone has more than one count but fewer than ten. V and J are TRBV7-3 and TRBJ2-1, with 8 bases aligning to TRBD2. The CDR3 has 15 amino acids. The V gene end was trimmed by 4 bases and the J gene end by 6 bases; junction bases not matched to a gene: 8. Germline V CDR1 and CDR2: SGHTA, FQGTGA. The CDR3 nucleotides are TGTGCCAGCAGCTATGCCGGGGGGGCCATCAATGAGCAGTTCTTC. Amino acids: CASSYAGGAINEQFF.

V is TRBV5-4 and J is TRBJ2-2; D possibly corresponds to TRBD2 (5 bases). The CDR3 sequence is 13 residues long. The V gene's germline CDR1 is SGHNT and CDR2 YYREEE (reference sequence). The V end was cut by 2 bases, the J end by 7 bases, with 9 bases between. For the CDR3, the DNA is TGTGCCAGCAGCTTAACCGGGGACGGGGAGCTGTTTTTT. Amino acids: CASSLTGDGELFF.

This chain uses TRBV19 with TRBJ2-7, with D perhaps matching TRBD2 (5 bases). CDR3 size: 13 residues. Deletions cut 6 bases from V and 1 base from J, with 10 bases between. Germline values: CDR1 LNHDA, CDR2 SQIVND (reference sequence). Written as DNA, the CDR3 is TGTGCCAGTAGCCCCCGGAGGTCCTACGAGCAGTACTTC. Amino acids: CASSPRRSYEQYF.

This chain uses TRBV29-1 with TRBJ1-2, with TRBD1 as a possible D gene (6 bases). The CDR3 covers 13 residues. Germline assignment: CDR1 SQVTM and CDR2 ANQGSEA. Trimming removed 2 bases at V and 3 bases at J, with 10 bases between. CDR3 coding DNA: TGCAGCGTTGAACAACAGGGCTACTATGGCTACACCTTC. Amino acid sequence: CSVEQQGYYGYTF. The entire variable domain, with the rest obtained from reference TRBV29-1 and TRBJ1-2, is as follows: SAVISQKPSRDICQRGTSLTIQCQVDSQVTMMFWYRQQPGQSLTLIATANQGSEATYESGFVIDKFPISRPNLTFSTLTVSNMSPEDSSIYLCSVEQQGYYGYTFGSGTRLTVV.

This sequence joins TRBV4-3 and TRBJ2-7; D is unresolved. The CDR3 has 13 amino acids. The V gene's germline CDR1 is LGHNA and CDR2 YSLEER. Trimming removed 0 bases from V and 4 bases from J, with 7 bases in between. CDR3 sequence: CASSQDSEYEQYF. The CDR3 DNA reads TGCGCCAGCAGCCAAGATTCCGAGTACGAGCAGTACTTC.

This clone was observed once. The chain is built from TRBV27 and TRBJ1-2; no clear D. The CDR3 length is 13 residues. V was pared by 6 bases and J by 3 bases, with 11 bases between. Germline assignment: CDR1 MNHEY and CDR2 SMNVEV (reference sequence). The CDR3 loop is CASRQLNYYGYTF. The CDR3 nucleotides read TGTGCCAGCAGACAGCTAAATTACTATGGCTACACCTTC.

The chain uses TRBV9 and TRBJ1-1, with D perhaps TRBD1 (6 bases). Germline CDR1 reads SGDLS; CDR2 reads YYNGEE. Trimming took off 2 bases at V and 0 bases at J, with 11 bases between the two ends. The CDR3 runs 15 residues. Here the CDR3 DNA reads TGTGCCAGCAGCGTCCGACAGGAGATGAACACTGAAGCTTTCTTT. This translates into CASSVRQEMNTEAFF.

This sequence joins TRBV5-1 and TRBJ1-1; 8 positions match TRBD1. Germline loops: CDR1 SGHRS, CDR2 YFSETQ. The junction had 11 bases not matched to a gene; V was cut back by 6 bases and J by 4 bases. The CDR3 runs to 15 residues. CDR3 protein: CASTTQGAVGTEAFF. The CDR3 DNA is TGCGCCAGCACCACCCAGGGGGCCGTGGGCACTGAAGCTTTCTTT.

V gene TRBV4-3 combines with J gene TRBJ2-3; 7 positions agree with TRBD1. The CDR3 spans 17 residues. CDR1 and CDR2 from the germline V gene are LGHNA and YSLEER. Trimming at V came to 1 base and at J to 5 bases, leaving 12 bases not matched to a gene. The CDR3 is CASSQVIDRAGLDTQYF. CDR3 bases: TGCGCCAGCAGCCAAGTCATAGACAGGGCCGGGTTAGATACGCAGTATTTT.

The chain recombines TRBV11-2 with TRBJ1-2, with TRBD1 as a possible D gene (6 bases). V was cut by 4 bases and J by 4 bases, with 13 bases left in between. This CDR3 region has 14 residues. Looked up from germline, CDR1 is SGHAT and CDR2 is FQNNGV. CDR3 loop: CASSSDSAVYGYTF. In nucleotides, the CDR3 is TGTGCCAGCAGCTCGGACAGCGCCGTCTATGGCTACACCTTC.

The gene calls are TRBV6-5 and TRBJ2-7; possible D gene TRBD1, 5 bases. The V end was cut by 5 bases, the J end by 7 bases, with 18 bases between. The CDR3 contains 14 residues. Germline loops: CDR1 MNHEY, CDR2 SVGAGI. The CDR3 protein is CASSLYEDTREQYF. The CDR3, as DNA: TGTGCCAGCAGTCTTTACGAGGACACCAGAGAGCAGTACTTC.

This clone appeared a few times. This chain's CDR3 is CATSTRFDSGTDTQYF. CDR3 bases: TGTGCCACCAGCACCCGATTCGACTCCGGCACAGATACGCAGTATTTT. V is TRBV15 and J is TRBJ2-3; D is undetermined. V was clipped by 4 bases and J by 1 base, with 15 bases between them. The CDR3 sequence is 16 residues long. Germline V CDR1 and CDR2: LNHNV, YYDKDF (reference sequence).

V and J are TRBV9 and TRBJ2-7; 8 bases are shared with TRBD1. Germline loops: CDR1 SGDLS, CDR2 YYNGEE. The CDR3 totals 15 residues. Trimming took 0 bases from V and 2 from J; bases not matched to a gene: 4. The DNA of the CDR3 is TGTGCCAGCAGCGTAGCACCGGGACAGGCCTACGAGCAGTACTTC. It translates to CASSVAPGQAYEQYF.

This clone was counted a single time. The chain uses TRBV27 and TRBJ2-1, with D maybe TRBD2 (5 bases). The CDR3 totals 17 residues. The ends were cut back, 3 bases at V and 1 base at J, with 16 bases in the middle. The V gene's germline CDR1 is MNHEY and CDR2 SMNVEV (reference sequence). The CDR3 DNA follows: TGTGCCAGCAGTTTGGCTGTGCACCGGAGGTCCTACAATGAGCAGTTCTTC. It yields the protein CASSLAVHRRSYNEQFF.

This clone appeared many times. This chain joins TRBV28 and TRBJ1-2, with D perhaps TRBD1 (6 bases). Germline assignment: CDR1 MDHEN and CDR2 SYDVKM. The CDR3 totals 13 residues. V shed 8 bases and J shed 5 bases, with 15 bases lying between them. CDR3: CASAPPGEYGYTF. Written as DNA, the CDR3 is TGTGCCAGCGCCCCACCAGGGGAGTATGGCTACACCTTC.

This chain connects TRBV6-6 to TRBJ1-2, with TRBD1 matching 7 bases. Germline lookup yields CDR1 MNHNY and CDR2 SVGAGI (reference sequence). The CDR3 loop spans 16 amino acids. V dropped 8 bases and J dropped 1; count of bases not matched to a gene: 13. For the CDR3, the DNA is TGTGCCAGCGGGTGGGACAGCTATCGTCATAACTATGGCTACACCTTC. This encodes CASGWDSYRHNYGYTF.